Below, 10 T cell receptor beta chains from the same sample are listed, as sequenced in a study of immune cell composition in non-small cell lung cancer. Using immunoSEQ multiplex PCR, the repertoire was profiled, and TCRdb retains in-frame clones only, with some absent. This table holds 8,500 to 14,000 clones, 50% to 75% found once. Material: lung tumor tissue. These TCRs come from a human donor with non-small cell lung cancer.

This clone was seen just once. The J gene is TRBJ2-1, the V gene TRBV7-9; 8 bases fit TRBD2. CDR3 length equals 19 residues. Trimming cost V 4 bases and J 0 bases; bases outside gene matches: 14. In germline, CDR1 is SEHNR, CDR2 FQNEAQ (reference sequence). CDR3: CASSSSVASGSSSYNEQFF. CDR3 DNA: TGTGCCAGCAGCTCTTCAGTCGCTAGCGGGTCCAGCTCCTACAATGAGCAGTTCTTC. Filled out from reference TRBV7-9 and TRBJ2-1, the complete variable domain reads DTGVSQNPRHKITKRGQNVTFRCDPISEHNRLYWYRQTLGQGPEFLTYFQNEAQLEKSRLLSDRFSAERPKGSFSTLEIQRTEQGDSAMYLCASSSSVASGSSSYNEQFFGPGTRLTVL.

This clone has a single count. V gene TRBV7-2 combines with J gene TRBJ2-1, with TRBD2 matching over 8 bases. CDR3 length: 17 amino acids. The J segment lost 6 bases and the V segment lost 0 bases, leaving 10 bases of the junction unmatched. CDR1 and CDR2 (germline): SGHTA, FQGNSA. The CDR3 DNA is TGTGCCAGCAGCTTAGCCCCGCAGGGTAGCGGGACCAATGAGCAGTTCTTC. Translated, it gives CASSLAPQGSGTNEQFF.

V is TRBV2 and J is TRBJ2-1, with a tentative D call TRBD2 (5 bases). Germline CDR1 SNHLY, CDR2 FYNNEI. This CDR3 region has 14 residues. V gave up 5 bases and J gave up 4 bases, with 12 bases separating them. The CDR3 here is CASSTLGGYNEQFF. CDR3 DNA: TGTGCCAGCAGTACCCTCGGCGGGTACAATGAGCAGTTCTTC.

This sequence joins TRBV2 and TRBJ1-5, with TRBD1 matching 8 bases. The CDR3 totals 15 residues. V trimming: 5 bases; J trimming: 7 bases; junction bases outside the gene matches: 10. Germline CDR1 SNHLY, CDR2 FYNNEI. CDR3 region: CASSPDRQGRQPQHF. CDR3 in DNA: TGTGCCAGCAGTCCCGACCGACAGGGGAGGCAGCCCCAGCATTTT.

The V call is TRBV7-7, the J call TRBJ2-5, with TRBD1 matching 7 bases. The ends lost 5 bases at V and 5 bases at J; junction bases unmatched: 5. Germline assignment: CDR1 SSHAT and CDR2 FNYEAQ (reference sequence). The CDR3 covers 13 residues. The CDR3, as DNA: TGTGCCAGCAGCAAAGACAGGGCCGAGACCCAGTACTTC. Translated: CASSKDRAETQYF.

Here the CDR3 reads CASSQGDRAGNTIYF. CDR3 DNA: TGCGCCAGCAGCCAAGGAGACAGGGCTGGAAACACCATATATTTT. The chain has TRBV4-3 and TRBJ1-3, with TRBD1 identical over 7 bases. After removal of 1 base from V and 2 bases from J, the junction contained 2 bases not matched to a gene. CDR1 and CDR2 (germline): LGHNA, YSLEER. CDR3 length: 15 residues.

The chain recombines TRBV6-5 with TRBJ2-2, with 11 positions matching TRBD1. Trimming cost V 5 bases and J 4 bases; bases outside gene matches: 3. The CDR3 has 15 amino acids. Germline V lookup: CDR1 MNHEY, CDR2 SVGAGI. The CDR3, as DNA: TGTGCCAGCAGTCCCGGGACAGGGGGCACCGGGGAGCTGTTTTTT. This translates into CASSPGTGGTGELFF.

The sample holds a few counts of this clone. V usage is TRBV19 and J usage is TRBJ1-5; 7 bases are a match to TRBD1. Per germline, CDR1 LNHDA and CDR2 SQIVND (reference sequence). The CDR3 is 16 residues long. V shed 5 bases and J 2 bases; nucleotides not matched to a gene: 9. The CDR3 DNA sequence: TGTGCCAGTAGTTCGGGTAGGGGGCGAGGCAATCAGCCCCAGCATTTT. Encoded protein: CASSSGRGRGNQPQHF.

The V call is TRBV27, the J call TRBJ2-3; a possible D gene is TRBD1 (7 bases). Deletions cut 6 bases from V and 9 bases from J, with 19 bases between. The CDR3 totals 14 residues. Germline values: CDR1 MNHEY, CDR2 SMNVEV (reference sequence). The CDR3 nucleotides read TGTGCCAGCAGCTGGACAGGCGGCGGGAAGACGCAGTATTTT. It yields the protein CASSWTGGGKTQYF.

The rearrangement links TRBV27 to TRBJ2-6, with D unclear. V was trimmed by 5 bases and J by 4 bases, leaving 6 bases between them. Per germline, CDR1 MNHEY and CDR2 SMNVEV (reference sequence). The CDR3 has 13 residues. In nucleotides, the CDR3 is TGTGCCAGCAGTCGGTCCGGGGCCAACGTCCTGACTTTC. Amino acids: CASSRSGANVLTF.